This is a list of T cell receptor beta chains from one sample in a study of cytomegalovirus exposure and HLA in healthy donors. Some clones are missing from TCRdb's copy, which holds only in-frame ones; the method was immunoSEQ multiplex PCR. The table lists over 120,000 clones, approximately 80% of them singletons. Sequenced: PBMCs. These receptors were taken from a man aged 45-65 years in good health and CMV-seronegative. Each CDR3 is given with its conserved first and last residue.

v_call cdr3_aa
TRBV6-6 CASRPDRGNSPLPF
TRBV5-4 CASSPVGTEPYNEQFF
TRBV5-1 CASSLPRGGGSYGYTF
TRBV15 CATSREVAYQETQYF
TRBV7-9 CASSFLRGDGYTF
TRBV11-2 CASSLGVNTEAFF
TRBV9 CASSVLGDYNEQFF
TRBV6-1 CASSELEPPRNTGELFF
TRBV18 CASSPVEDQPQHF
TRBV27 CASSLSGGFEQYF
TRBV25-1 CASSHFGGTGGPYEQYF
TRBV7-3 CASSNQTGTGSTGELFF
TRBV9 CASSVGDREYNEQFF
TRBV2 CASSVGTGSNQPQHF
TRBV6-1 CATRGISTDTQYF
TRBV30 CAWGAGPDSPLHF
TRBV5-1 CASSLVGDSGNTIYF
TRBV9 CASSVASSGNEQFF
TRBV6-5 CASSYSGNGGDEQFF
TRBV30 CAWSVKMEYSNQPQHF
TRBV14 CASSQIASLSGNTIYF
TRBV30 CAGRRIEGGKNTEAFF